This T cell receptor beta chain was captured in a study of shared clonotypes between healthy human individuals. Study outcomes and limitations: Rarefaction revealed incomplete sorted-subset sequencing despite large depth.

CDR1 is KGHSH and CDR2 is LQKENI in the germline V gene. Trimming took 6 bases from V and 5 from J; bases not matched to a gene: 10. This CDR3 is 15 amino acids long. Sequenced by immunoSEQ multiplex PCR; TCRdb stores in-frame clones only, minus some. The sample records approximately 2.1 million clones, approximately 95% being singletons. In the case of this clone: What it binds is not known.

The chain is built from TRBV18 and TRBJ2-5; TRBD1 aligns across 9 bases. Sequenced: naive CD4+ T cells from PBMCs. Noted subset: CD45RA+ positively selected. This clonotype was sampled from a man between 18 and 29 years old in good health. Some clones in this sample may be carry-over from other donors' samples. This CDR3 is CASSQSGTGMETQYF. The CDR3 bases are TGTGCCAGCTCCCAATCCGGGACAGGGATGGAGACCCAGTACTTC. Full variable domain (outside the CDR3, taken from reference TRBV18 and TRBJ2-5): NAGVMQNPRHLVRRRGQEARLRCSPMKGHSHVYWYRQLPEEGLKFMVYLQKENIIDESGMPKERFSAEFPKEGPSILRIQQVVRGDSAAYFCASSQSGTGMETQYFGPGTRLLVL.